The rows below give T cell receptor beta chains drawn from one sample of a study of blood T cell repertoires in COVID-19. Only in-frame clones appear in the TCRdb table, and some are missing; sequencing was by immunoSEQ multiplex PCR. Here the sample spans a few hundred thousand clones, 70% to 90% being singletons. Sequenced input: peripheral blood. Receptor source: a man between 60 and 75 years old with acute or convalescent COVID-19. Each CDR3 is given with its conserved first and last residue. A D gene is named only where the DNA matches it firmly. Size is stated for part of the rows, as once, few or many counts, or as a class when the clone is expanded.

v_gene,d_gene,j_gene,abundance,CDR3nt,CDR3aa
TRBV19,-,TRBJ2-5,-,TGTGCCAGTAGTACACAAGGGGTACCCCAAGAGACCCAGTACTTC,CASSTQGVPQETQYF
TRBV5-4,TRBD2,TRBJ2-1,-,TGTGCCAGCAGCTTGGCCCAGACTAGCGGGGGGGCCATTTGGTTCTTC,CASSLAQTSGGAIWFF
TRBV9,-,TRBJ2-1,-,TGTGCCAGCAGCGCCAGCTCCTACAATGAGCAGTTCTTC,CASSASSYNEQFF
TRBV6-5,-,TRBJ1-6,-,TGTGCCAGCAGTTACGGGCAGGGGAATTCACCCCTCCACTTT,CASSYGQGNSPLHF
TRBV27,TRBD1,TRBJ1-6,-,TGTGCCAGCAGTTTCGGACAGGGGGACCATTCACCCCTCCACTTT,CASSFGQGDHSPLHF
TRBV11-2,TRBD1,TRBJ1-1,-,TGTGCCAGCAGCTCCAGGGGGCACACTGAAGCTTTCTTT,CASSSRGHTEAFF
TRBV18,-,TRBJ1-3,-,TGTGCCAGCTCACCATATTCGATGGCATCCTCTGGAAACACCATATATTTT,CASSPYSMASSGNTIYF
TRBV5-3,TRBD1,TRBJ1-2,-,TGTGCCAGAAGCTGGGACAGGGACCATGGCTACACCTTC,CARSWDRDHGYTF
TRBV5-6,TRBD1,TRBJ1-2,once,TGTGCCAGCAGCCTTCCCGGGACAGTCGGCGGCTACACCTTC,CASSLPGTVGGYTF
TRBV9,-,TRBJ2-7,-,TGTGCCAGCAGCGTAGCGGGCATCGGGAACGAGCAGTACTTC,CASSVAGIGNEQYF
TRBV2,TRBD1,TRBJ2-1,-,TGTGCCAGCAGTAGGGACAGGGGCTGGGGTGAGCAGTTCTTC,CASSRDRGWGEQFF
TRBV28,TRBD2,TRBJ2-3,-,TGTGCCAGCAGCCTACCGGCATGGGCTAGCGGGACACAGTATACGCAGTATTTT,CASSLPAWASGTQYTQYF
TRBV4-3,-,TRBJ2-1,-,TGCGCCAGCAGCCAAGTAGGGATTCAGGGAAGGGGCTACAATGAGCAGTTCTTC,CASSQVGIQGRGYNEQFF
TRBV2,TRBD1,TRBJ2-3,few,TGTGCCAGCAGTGAAGCGGGACAGGGCAGCACAGATACGCAGTATTTT,CASSEAGQGSTDTQYF
TRBV19,-,TRBJ2-3,-,TGTGCCAGTAGACGGACGACAGGCCTCACAGATACGCAGTATTTT,CASRRTTGLTDTQYF
TRBV27,TRBD1,TRBJ1-6,-,TGTGCCAGCAGTCAAAACAGGGGTTCACCCCTCCACTTT,CASSQNRGSPLHF
TRBV4-1,TRBD1,TRBJ1-3,-,TGCGCCAGCAGCCGAGTCCCGGGACAGGGGTCGGGGGGAAACACCATATATTTT,CASSRVPGQGSGGNTIYF
TRBV18,-,TRBJ1-3,once,TGTGCCAGCTCACCAAGCGGGTCTGGAAACACCATATATTTT,CASSPSGSGNTIYF
TRBV4-2,-,TRBJ2-2,-,TGTGCCAGCAGCCAATCTACCGGGGAGCTGTTTTTT,CASSQSTGELFF
TRBV9,TRBD1,TRBJ1-4,-,TGTGCCAGCAGCGTATCTACAGGGGGCGCGTCTGGTGAAAAACTGTTTTTT,CASSVSTGGASGEKLFF
TRBV7-8,TRBD2,TRBJ2-3,-,TGTGCCAGCAGCCCCGGGACTAGTACCACCACAGATACGCAGTATTTT,CASSPGTSTTTDTQYF
TRBV12-3/TRBV12-4,-,TRBJ2-1,-,TGTGCCAGCAGCCCTTCACAGGGCGATGAGCAGTTCTTC,CASSPSQGDEQFF
TRBV3-1/TRBV3-2,-,TRBJ2-2,-,TGTGCCAGCAGCTGGGGACACGCGAACACCGGGGAGCTGTTTTTT,CASSWGHANTGELFF
TRBV7-2,TRBD1,TRBJ1-2,-,TGTGCCAGCAGCGGGTCCGGGACAGGGAGCAGCTATGGCTACACCTTC,CASSGSGTGSSYGYTF
TRBV19,-,TRBJ2-3,-,TGTGCCAGTAGTTTTAACCCCCGGCAGGGAAGCACAGATACGCAGTATTTT,CASSFNPRQGSTDTQYF
TRBV5-1,-,TRBJ2-2,-,TGCGCCAGCAGCTTGATCCAGGTCAACACCGGGGAGCTGTTTTTT,CASSLIQVNTGELFF
TRBV20-1,-,TRBJ2-7,-,TGCAGTGCTAGTCTTGGGGCGGTCTCCTACGAGCAGTACTTC,CSASLGAVSYEQYF
TRBV27,-,TRBJ1-1,-,TGTGCCAGCAGTTTATCCCTGGGGGGCACTGAAGCTTTCTTT,CASSLSLGGTEAFF
TRBV19,TRBD1,TRBJ2-1,-,TGTGCCAGTAGTGCCTTACAGGGGGCAGGACGGAATGAGCAGTTCTTC,CASSALQGAGRNEQFF
TRBV5-1,TRBD2,TRBJ2-3,-,TGCGCCAGCAGCTTGGAGTGGAGGGGACTAGCGGATACGCAGTATTTT,CASSLEWRGLADTQYF
TRBV15,-,TRBJ2-2,few,TGTGCCACCAGCAGAGATCGGGGCACCGGGGAGCTGTTTTTT,CATSRDRGTGELFF
TRBV7-2,TRBD1,TRBJ1-6,-,TGTGCCAGCAGCTCGGACAGGGGGTCCTATAATTCACCCCTCCACTTT,CASSSDRGSYNSPLHF
TRBV3-1/TRBV3-2,-,TRBJ1-2,-,TGTGCCAGCAGCCAAGAAATCGGCAGGGGTGATGACGGCTACACCTTC,CASSQEIGRGDDGYTF
TRBV5-6,-,TRBJ2-5,once,TGTGCCAGCAGCTTGAAGACACCCATGCAAGAGACCCAGTACTTC,CASSLKTPMQETQYF
TRBV7-6,TRBD2,TRBJ2-1,-,TGTGCCAGCAGCTTAGAAGCGGGGGGGCTCTACAATGAGCAGTTCTTC,CASSLEAGGLYNEQFF
TRBV7-9,TRBD1,TRBJ1-2,-,TGTGCCAGCAGCGGCTACAGGGGCGGGAACTATGGCTACACCTTC,CASSGYRGGNYGYTF
TRBV19,-,TRBJ1-4,-,TGTGCCAGTAGTATAGGACAGGCAACTAATGAAAAACTGTTTTTT,CASSIGQATNEKLFF
TRBV7-3,TRBD2,TRBJ2-7,-,TGTGCCAGCAGCTCCCCCGGGGGGATATCCTACGAGCAGTACTTC,CASSSPGGISYEQYF
TRBV28,-,TRBJ1-3,-,TGTGCCAGCAGCCCCGGGGGGGCCCTTGGAAACACCATATATTTT,CASSPGGALGNTIYF
TRBV11-2,-,TRBJ1-5,-,TGTGCCAGCAGCTTACAGGGGAATCAGCCCCAGCATTTT,CASSLQGNQPQHF
TRBV10-3,-,TRBJ2-1,-,TGTGCCATCAGGGACTCGTACAGCTCCTACAATGAGCAGTTCTTC,CAIRDSYSSYNEQFF
TRBV3-1/TRBV3-2,TRBD1,TRBJ2-5,-,TGTGCCAGCAGCCAAGACGGACAGGGGTTTGCGACCCAGTACTTC,CASSQDGQGFATQYF
TRBV28,TRBD1,TRBJ1-2,once,TGTGCCAGCCATAAGGGGACAGCTATCTATGGCTACACCTTC,CASHKGTAIYGYTF
TRBV10-3,-,TRBJ1-1,-,TGTGCCATCAGCGGAGGCACGGGGATGAACACTGAAGCTTTCTTT,CAISGGTGMNTEAFF
TRBV7-2,-,TRBJ1-6,once,TGTGCCAGCAGCTTAGGGGCCAGGGCTAATTCACCCCTCCACTTT,CASSLGARANSPLHF